A selection of T cell receptor beta chains follows, all from one sample in a study of T cell responses to AZD1222 COVID-19 vaccine. The repertoire was sequenced with immunoSEQ multiplex PCR; TCRdb's copy has only in-frame clones and lacks some. The table includes hundreds of thousands of clones, about 92% detected once. The starting material was peripheral blood, obtained on day 0 of MenACWY control vaccination. The receptors here all came from an adult in good health. The conserved cysteine and the conserved F or W are not part of the CDR3 here. Expanded clones are given a class, and other clones once, few, many or no size at all.

v_call: TRBV7-2
clone_size: -
cdr3_aa: ASSLGSGRTDTQY

v_call: TRBV28
clone_size: once
cdr3_aa: ASSLQYGYT

v_call: TRBV5-1
clone_size: -
cdr3_aa: ASSPGLAGGNEQF

v_call: TRBV7-9
clone_size: -
cdr3_aa: ASSSVGQAIYGYT

v_call: TRBV15
clone_size: -
cdr3_aa: ATTTRLSGNTIY

v_call: TRBV5-1
clone_size: -
cdr3_aa: ASSPELSDAGSPLH

v_call: TRBV21-1
clone_size: -
cdr3_aa: ASSAMKYLYEQY

v_call: TRBV5-8
clone_size: -
cdr3_aa: ASSPRVTVYNSPLH

v_call: TRBV7-6
clone_size: -
cdr3_aa: ASSSDGDTGELF

v_call: TRBV11-2
clone_size: -
cdr3_aa: ASRGQGNYGYT

v_call: TRBV6-5
clone_size: -
cdr3_aa: ASSWRAATNEKLF

v_call: TRBV3-1/TRBV3-2
clone_size: -
cdr3_aa: ASNDRGRGEKLF

v_call: TRBV5-1
clone_size: -
cdr3_aa: ASSLGPGDGEKLF

v_call: TRBV11-3
clone_size: -
cdr3_aa: ASSLGAGTDTQY

v_call: TRBV7-9
clone_size: -
cdr3_aa: ASSLQGGNQPQH

v_call: TRBV6-1
clone_size: -
cdr3_aa: ASSEGGIRTEAF

v_call: TRBV6-5
clone_size: -
cdr3_aa: ASIRTSNQPQH

v_call: TRBV7-2
clone_size: once
cdr3_aa: ASNPRGGPGYGYT

v_call: TRBV11-2
clone_size: -
cdr3_aa: ASSSPRDRSSYNEQF

v_call: TRBV29-1
clone_size: -
cdr3_aa: SVGQGEET

v_call: TRBV6-2/TRBV6-3
clone_size: -
cdr3_aa: ASSYSGRRSNQPQH

v_call: TRBV5-4
clone_size: -
cdr3_aa: ASSLDGPSAKNIQY

v_call: TRBV9
clone_size: -
cdr3_aa: ASSGAGGGSSYEQY

v_call: TRBV5-6
clone_size: -
cdr3_aa: ASSSYNEQF

v_call: TRBV29-1
clone_size: -
cdr3_aa: SARTSSYEQY

v_call: TRBV10-3
clone_size: -
cdr3_aa: AISPGQGRTEAF

v_call: TRBV3-1/TRBV3-2
clone_size: -
cdr3_aa: ASSRQRGAIYNEQF

v_call: TRBV5-4
clone_size: -
cdr3_aa: ASSSAEFSGANVLT

v_call: TRBV9
clone_size: -
cdr3_aa: ASSVTAFQETQY

v_call: TRBV30
clone_size: -
cdr3_aa: AWTRGGARNEKLF

v_call: TRBV7-8
clone_size: -
cdr3_aa: ASSIRDSNQPQH

v_call: TRBV3-1/TRBV3-2
clone_size: -
cdr3_aa: ASSPGPANTEAF

v_call: TRBV5-1
clone_size: -
cdr3_aa: ASSLRLGGSGDYGYT

v_call: TRBV5-1
clone_size: -
cdr3_aa: ASKDTGELF

v_call: TRBV7-9
clone_size: -
cdr3_aa: ASSFSGGNSPLH

v_call: TRBV6-5
clone_size: -
cdr3_aa: ASRQGRDSPLH

v_call: TRBV12-3/TRBV12-4
clone_size: -
cdr3_aa: ASSLWENTEAF

v_call: TRBV5-1
clone_size: -
cdr3_aa: ASSLGSGEEQY

v_call: TRBV6-5
clone_size: few
cdr3_aa: ASKKPGNSPLH

v_call: TRBV30
clone_size: -
cdr3_aa: AWSITGTVGTKQF

v_call: TRBV7-2
clone_size: -
cdr3_aa: ASSLMSHFEAF